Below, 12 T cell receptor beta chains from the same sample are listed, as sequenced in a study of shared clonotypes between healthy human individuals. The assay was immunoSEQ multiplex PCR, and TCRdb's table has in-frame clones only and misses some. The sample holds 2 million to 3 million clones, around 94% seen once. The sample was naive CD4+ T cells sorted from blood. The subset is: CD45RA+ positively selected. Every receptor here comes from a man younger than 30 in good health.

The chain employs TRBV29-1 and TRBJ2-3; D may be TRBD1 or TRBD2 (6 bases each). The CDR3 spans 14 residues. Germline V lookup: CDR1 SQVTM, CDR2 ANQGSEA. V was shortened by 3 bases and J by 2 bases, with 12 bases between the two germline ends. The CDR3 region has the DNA TGCAGCGTTGAGCGGGACACAATCACAGATACGCAGTATTTT. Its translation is CSVERDTITDTQYF.

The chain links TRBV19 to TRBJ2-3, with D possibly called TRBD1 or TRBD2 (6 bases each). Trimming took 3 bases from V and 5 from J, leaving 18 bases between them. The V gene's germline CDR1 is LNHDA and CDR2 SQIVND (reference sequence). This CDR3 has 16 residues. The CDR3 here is CASSIVRGLGVDTQYF. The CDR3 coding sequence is TGTGCCAGTAGTATTGTCCGGGGGCTCGGAGTAGATACGCAGTATTTT.

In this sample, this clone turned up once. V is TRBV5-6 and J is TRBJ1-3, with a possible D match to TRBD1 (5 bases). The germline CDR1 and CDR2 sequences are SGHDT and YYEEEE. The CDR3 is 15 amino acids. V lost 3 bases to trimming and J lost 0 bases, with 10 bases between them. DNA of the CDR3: TGTGCCAGCAGCTCCGACAGCCACTCTGGAAACACCATATATTTT. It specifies CASSSDSHSGNTIYF.

The CDR3 nucleotides read TGCGCCAGCAGCCCCCCCCCGGGGGTAAATCAGCCCCAGCATTTT. The encoded protein is CASSPPPGVNQPQHF. The chain employs TRBV4-1 and TRBJ1-5, with a tentative D call TRBD1 (5 bases). Germline CDR1 is MGHRA and CDR2 is YSYEKL. V was pared by 4 bases and J by 4 bases, with 14 bases between. The CDR3 length is 15 residues.

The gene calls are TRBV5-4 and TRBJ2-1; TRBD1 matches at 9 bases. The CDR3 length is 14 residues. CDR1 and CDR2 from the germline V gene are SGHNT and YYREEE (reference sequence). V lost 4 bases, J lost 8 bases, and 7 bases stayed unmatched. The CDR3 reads CASSRDRVGDEQFF. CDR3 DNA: TGTGCCAGCAGCCGGGACAGGGTTGGGGATGAGCAGTTCTTC.

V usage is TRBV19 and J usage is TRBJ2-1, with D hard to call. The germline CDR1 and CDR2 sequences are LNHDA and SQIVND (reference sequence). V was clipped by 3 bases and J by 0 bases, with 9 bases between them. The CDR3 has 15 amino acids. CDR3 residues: CASSMTRGSYNEQFF. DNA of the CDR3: TGTGCCAGTAGTATGACCCGTGGCTCCTACAATGAGCAGTTCTTC.

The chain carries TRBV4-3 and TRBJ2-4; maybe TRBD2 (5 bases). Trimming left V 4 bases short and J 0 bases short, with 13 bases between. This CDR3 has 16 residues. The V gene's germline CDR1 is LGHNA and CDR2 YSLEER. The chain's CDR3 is CASSLQLAGAKNIQYF. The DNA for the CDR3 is TGCGCCAGCAGCCTTCAACTGGCGGGAGCCAAAAACATTCAGTACTTC.

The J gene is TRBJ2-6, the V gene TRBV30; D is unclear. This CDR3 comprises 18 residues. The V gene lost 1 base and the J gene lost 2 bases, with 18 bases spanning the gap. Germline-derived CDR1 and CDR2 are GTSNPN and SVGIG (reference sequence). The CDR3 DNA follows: TGTGCCTGGAGTGAGAAGAACAACTATTATACTGGGGCCAACGTCCTGACTTTC. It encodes CAWSEKNNYYTGANVLTF.

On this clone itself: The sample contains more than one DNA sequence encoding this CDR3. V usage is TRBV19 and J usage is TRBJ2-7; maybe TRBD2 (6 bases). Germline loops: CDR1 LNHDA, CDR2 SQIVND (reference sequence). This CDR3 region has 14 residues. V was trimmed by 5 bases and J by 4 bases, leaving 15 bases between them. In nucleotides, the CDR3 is TGTGCCAGTAGTTCCGGGACTGGGCCTTACGAGCAGTACTTC. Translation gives CASSSGTGPYEQYF. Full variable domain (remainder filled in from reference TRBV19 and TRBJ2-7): DGGITQSPKYLFRKEGQNVTLSCEQNLNHDAMYWYRQDPGQGLRLIYYSQIVNDFQKGDIAEGYSVSREKKESFPLTVTSAQKNPTAFYLCASSSGTGPYEQYFGPGTRLTVT.

The DNA of the CDR3 is TGTGCCAGCGAGGGGACCAACAACTATGGCTACACCTTC. It specifies CASEGTNNYGYTF. The gene calls are TRBV2 and TRBJ1-2; tentative D call: TRBD1 (5 bases). This CDR3 region has 13 residues. The V gene lost 8 bases and the J gene lost 2 bases, with 12 bases spanning the gap. Germline CDR1 is SNHLY and CDR2 is FYNNEI. The complete variable domain, with remaining parts taken from reference TRBV2 and TRBJ1-2, reads EPEVTQTPSHQVTQMGQEVILRCVPISNHLYFYWYRQILGQKVEFLVSFYNNEISEKSEIFDDQFSVERPDGSNFTLKIRSTKLEDSAMYFCASEGTNNYGYTFGSGTRLTVV.

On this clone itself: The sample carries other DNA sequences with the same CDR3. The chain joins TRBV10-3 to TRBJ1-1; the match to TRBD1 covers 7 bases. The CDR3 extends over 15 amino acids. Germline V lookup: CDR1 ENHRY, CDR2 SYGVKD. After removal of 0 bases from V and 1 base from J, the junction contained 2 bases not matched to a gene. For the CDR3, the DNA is TGTGCCATCAGTGAGTCCGGGACAGCGAACACTGAAGCTTTCTTT. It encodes CAISESGTANTEAFF.

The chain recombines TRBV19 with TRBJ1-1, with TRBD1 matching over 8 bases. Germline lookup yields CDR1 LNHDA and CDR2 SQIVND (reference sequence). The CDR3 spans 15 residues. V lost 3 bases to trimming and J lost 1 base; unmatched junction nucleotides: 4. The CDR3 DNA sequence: TGTGCCAGTAGTATGGGGACAGGTCAGAACACTGAAGCTTTCTTT. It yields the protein CASSMGTGQNTEAFF.